This T cell receptor beta chain is from a study of human T cells and chemical hapten exposure. Study results and limitations: Expanded TCRs formed significantly more large CDR3 similarity clusters than controls. Following DPC sensitization, TCRs present above 1 in 1000 frequency showed no change.

Time point denoted: patch test 1, 2 weeks after DPC sensitization. As for treatment: therapeutic diphenylcyclopropenone sensitization with weekly scalp DPC. This clonotype was counted many times. Its antigen is currently unknown. The CDR3 sequence is 13 residues long. Between the trimmed V and J ends, which lost 3 bases and 4 bases, there was a span of 6 bases. Germline lookup yields CDR1 MRHNA and CDR2 SNTAGT. One entry per CDR3 protein results from TCRdb running MiXCR on the RACE reads. Of about 120,000 distinct CDR3 sequences in the sample, 9% to 14% were seen once. This sample comprised whole blood, obtained in connection with sensitization to the hapten diphenylcyclopropenone (DPC). The J gene is TRBJ2-2, the V gene TRBV6-4, with no clear D. The sequence derives from a woman aged 45-59 years with alopecia areata. Some clones in this sample may be carry-over from other donors' samples. The CDR3 bases are TGTGCCAGCAGTGAAGCTATCACCGGGGAGCTGTTTTTT. Translating gives CASSEAITGELFF.